The T cell receptor beta chain described here comes from a study of shared clonotypes between healthy human individuals (dated by TCRdb to about 2020). Describing the broader study: The cohort included a few men and a couple of women between 18 and 49 years of age. For each donor, CD4 naive and CD4 memory were each given three plates, CD8 naive was given two plates, and CD8 memory was given one plate. The study deeply sequenced blood TCR repertoires of about five healthy adults to estimate repertoire size and the extent of clonotype sharing between individuals. To increase sequencing depth and limit assay-specific biases, TCR repertoire library preparation and sequencing were carried out by different laboratories using diverse techniques. Each donor's leukapheresis produced roughly between roughly 0.9 and 8.9 billion PBMCs.

Overall study results and their limits: Incomplete sequencing was indicated by rarefaction of sorted-subset datasets, despite the large sequencing depth. Sampling was restricted to blood, and TCR repertoires in tissues likely differ from the TCR repertoires found in blood. Larger estimated clonotype richness was generally found for naive subsets than for memory subsets. The small number of donors limited the genetic and exposure-history diversity represented. About 4.5% of naive CD4, approximately 3.7% of naive CD8, approximately 2% of memory CD4, and about 0.4% of memory CD8 clonotypes were shared across a few donors. Pairwise subsampling led to the expectation that sequencing depth would affect the degree of clonotype sharing among donors. Compared with non-shared clonotypes, the clonotypes found in all four sorted-subset donors had higher generation probabilities.

On this clone itself: Its antigen specificity is not known. No per-base quality is available; no much larger clone lies one base away.

Using the deep immunoSEQ assay, TCR CDR3 regions were amplified from genomic DNA by multiplex PCR. Extracted genomic DNA from each cell subset was distributed evenly across all wells of several immunoSEQ 96-well plates, and each plate was treated as a replicate. Each replicate PCR for sorted subsets received about 200 ng genomic DNA, equal to about 29,000 T cell genomes. Purified libraries were quantified with a Qubit 3.0 fluorometer, sized on a Bioanalyzer 2100, and re-quantified with the KAPA Library Quantification kit. Every immunoSEQ 96-well plate was sequenced on a dedicated single-read 150-cycle Illumina NextSeq 550 flow cell. The paper's processing steps were these. Because the immunoSEQ output held only junctional sequences and lacked quality scores, the filtering could not match the filtering applied to full-length reads. To assign V/J genes and CDR3, sequences were annotated against IMGT germline references using PyIR, a Python wrapper for IgBLAST v1.9. Any read was removed if the V/J assignment was weak (E-value above 1e-6), the CDR3 was missing, or the read contained stop codons, out-of-frame junctions, or ambiguous translated residues. V3J clonotypes were defined by identical inferred V gene, J gene, and CDR3 amino acid sequence. Percentage overlap between repertoires was computed as shared unique clonotypes divided by the size of the smaller repertoire. Repertoire richness was assessed with RTK rarefaction, the Chao1 estimator, and Recon v2.1 estimates of unobserved clonotypes. Generation probabilities were computed with OLGA for all TCRbeta clonotypes obtained by the gDNA method from several donors. The clones in this table, taken by TCRdb from immuneACCESS, are in-frame only. Not every clone is retained; where verified, under half of the shortfall comes from an unresolved V gene, and the cause of the rest is unknown. V, J and clone size derive from that table, while D and trimming were established from the DNA sequence. The table for this sample lists approximately 2,200,000 clones; under 95% of them were counted only once. About 1.8% of the sample comes from the top ten.

CD8 naive samples consisted of CD45RO-negative cells that were positively selected for CCR7, yielding a CD45RA+CCR7+ population without TemRA cells. Healthy HIV-negative adults with no recently reported acute infections or vaccinations were included as donors. All donors were Caucasian adults living in Nashville, Tennessee, USA. Blood was obtained by leukapheresis, after which PBMCs were separated by Ficoll-Histopaque density gradient centrifugation and cryopreserved in liquid nitrogen vapor phase. Purity and quantity of every magnetically sorted T cell population were checked by analytical flow cytometry. From each sorted fraction, genomic DNA was isolated and quantified by UV absorbance on a Nanodrop 2000c. In the germline V gene, CDR1 corresponds to SGHDT and CDR2 to YYEEEE. Compared with germline, V lacks 4 bases and J lacks 5 bases; bases without a gene match: 9. The CDR3 runs 16 residues from the cysteine to the phenylalanine. Only the CDR3 DNA is retained, 48 bases long and in frame from the first base.

This TCR derives from a man between 18 and 29 years old in good health. Some clones in this sample may be carry-over from other donors' samples. Sequences were obtained from naive CD8+ T cells from PBMCs. This specimen's cell subset or site label, interpreted: CD45RA+CCR7+. The V and J segments used are TRBV5-6 and TRBJ2-5; TRBD1 fits 12 bases in the junction. The CDR3: CASSTTGTGGFETQYF. The DNA sequence is TGTGCCAGCAGCACAACCGGGACAGGGGGCTTTGAGACCCAGTACTTC. The entire variable domain, with the stretches around the CDR3 drawn from the reference TRBV5-6 and TRBJ2-5 proteins, is DAGVTQSPTHLIKTRGQQVTLRCSPKSGHDTVSWYQQALGQGPQFIFQYYEEEERQRGNFPDRFSGHQFPNYSSELNVNALLLGDSALYLCASSTTGTGGFETQYFGPGTRLLVL.